Listed below are T cell receptor beta chains from one sample, sequenced in a study of radiotherapy plus CTLA-4 blockade in lung cancer. Measured with immunoSEQ multiplex PCR; TCRdb has only the in-frame clones, and not every one. The table includes some 87,000 clones, over 80% detected once. The sample consisted of peripheral blood, taken from a patient treated with radiotherapy plus ipilimumab. The receptors shown here come from a human donor with non-small cell lung cancer that progressed on radiotherapy plus ipilimumab. Both conserved end residues are part of each CDR3. A D gene is named only where the DNA matches it firmly. For some rows the clone size is stated as once, few or many, or as a class when expanded; others skip it.

D gene: NA; V gene: TRBV18; J gene: TRBJ2-5; clone size: NA; CDR3 DNA: TGTGCCAGCTCACCACCCGTGGGCCAAGAGACCCAGTACTTC; CDR3 protein: CASSPPVGQETQYF
D gene: NA; V gene: TRBV7-2; J gene: TRBJ1-1; clone size: NA; CDR3 DNA: TGTGCCAGCAGCTTAGGATGGAAGAACACTGAAGCTTTCTTT; CDR3 protein: CASSLGWKNTEAFF
D gene: TRBD1; V gene: TRBV7-3; J gene: TRBJ2-6; clone size: NA; CDR3 DNA: TGTGCCAGCAGCCCTACAGGGGCTGGGGCCAACGTCCTGACTTTC; CDR3 protein: CASSPTGAGANVLTF
D gene: TRBD2; V gene: TRBV7-8; J gene: TRBJ2-7; clone size: once; CDR3 DNA: TGTGCCAGCAGCCTACGGGAGGAAAGCGAGCAGTACTTC; CDR3 protein: CASSLREESEQYF
D gene: TRBD1; V gene: TRBV15; J gene: TRBJ2-7; clone size: NA; CDR3 DNA: TGTGCCACCAGCAGAGGGACAGGGAGCGACGAGCAGTACTTC; CDR3 protein: CATSRGTGSDEQYF
D gene: TRBD2; V gene: TRBV7-9; J gene: TRBJ2-1; clone size: once; CDR3 DNA: TGTGCCAGCAGCTTAGGCGAGCGGGAGCACAATGAGCAGTTCTTC; CDR3 protein: CASSLGEREHNEQFF
D gene: TRBD1; V gene: TRBV19; J gene: TRBJ1-2; clone size: NA; CDR3 DNA: TGTGCCAGTAGTTGGAAGACAGGGGGTGCCCATGGCTACACCTTC; CDR3 protein: CASSWKTGGAHGYTF
D gene: TRBD1; V gene: TRBV29-1; J gene: TRBJ1-4; clone size: NA; CDR3 DNA: TGCAGCGTTATCGGACAGGGAAATGAAAAACTGTTTTTT; CDR3 protein: CSVIGQGNEKLFF
D gene: TRBD1; V gene: TRBV4-1; J gene: TRBJ1-6; clone size: few; CDR3 DNA: TGCGCCAGCAGCCAAGGGGACAGGGATAATTCACCCCTCCACTTT; CDR3 protein: CASSQGDRDNSPLHF
D gene: NA; V gene: TRBV15; J gene: TRBJ1-1; clone size: NA; CDR3 DNA: TGTGCCACCAGCAGAGATAAGAGGAACACTGAAGCTTTCTTT; CDR3 protein: CATSRDKRNTEAFF
D gene: TRBD1; V gene: TRBV5-4; J gene: TRBJ1-2; clone size: few; CDR3 DNA: TGTGCCAGCAGCTTGGATGGACAGGGGGCATCGGATGGCTACACCTTC; CDR3 protein: CASSLDGQGASDGYTF
D gene: NA; V gene: TRBV19; J gene: TRBJ1-2; clone size: NA; CDR3 DNA: TGTGCCAGTACCACCGGACGGGGGATCGTTGAGGGCTATGGCTACACCTTC; CDR3 protein: CASTTGRGIVEGYGYTF
D gene: TRBD1; V gene: TRBV18; J gene: TRBJ2-7; clone size: NA; CDR3 DNA: TGTGCCAGCTCATCTCAAGCCCCTCGGACAGGGGACGAGCAGTACTTC; CDR3 protein: CASSSQAPRTGDEQYF
D gene: TRBD1; V gene: TRBV2; J gene: TRBJ1-2; clone size: few; CDR3 DNA: TGTGCCAGCAGTGAAGGGGGACCAGAGGGGGCCTATGGCTACACCTTC; CDR3 protein: CASSEGGPEGAYGYTF
D gene: TRBD1; V gene: TRBV6-6; J gene: TRBJ2-3; clone size: NA; CDR3 DNA: TGTGCCAGCAGTCCCCGGGACAGAGCCACAGATACGCAGTATTTT; CDR3 protein: CASSPRDRATDTQYF
D gene: NA; V gene: TRBV6-5; J gene: TRBJ2-7; clone size: NA; CDR3 DNA: TGTGCCAGCAGTTACTCAGGGACCCACGAGGGTGGCGAGCAGTACTTC; CDR3 protein: CASSYSGTHEGGEQYF
D gene: NA; V gene: TRBV29-1; J gene: TRBJ2-3; clone size: NA; CDR3 DNA: TGCAGCGTTGACAAACAGTCCGCAGATACGCAGTATTTT; CDR3 protein: CSVDKQSADTQYF
D gene: NA; V gene: TRBV21-1; J gene: TRBJ1-5; clone size: NA; CDR3 DNA: TGTGCCAGCAGCAAGGATCATAGCAATCAGCCCCAGCATTTT; CDR3 protein: CASSKDHSNQPQHF
D gene: NA; V gene: TRBV27; J gene: TRBJ1-1; clone size: NA; CDR3 DNA: TGTGCCAGCAGTTTTTTCAGCCGGACTGAAGCTTTCTTT; CDR3 protein: CASSFFSRTEAFF
D gene: TRBD2; V gene: TRBV2; J gene: TRBJ2-5; clone size: NA; CDR3 DNA: TGTGCCAGCACATTTAGCGGGAGTTGGGAGACCCAGTACTTC; CDR3 protein: CASTFSGSWETQYF
D gene: TRBD2; V gene: TRBV4-1; J gene: TRBJ2-7; clone size: NA; CDR3 DNA: TGCGCCAGCAGCGAGCGGGGCAGCTCTTACGAGCAGTACTTC; CDR3 protein: CASSERGSSYEQYF
D gene: NA; V gene: TRBV6-5; J gene: TRBJ2-5; clone size: NA; CDR3 DNA: TGTGCCAGCAGTTACGGAGGGAAGACCAGGGGTGAGACCCAGTACTTC; CDR3 protein: CASSYGGKTRGETQYF
D gene: NA; V gene: TRBV9; J gene: TRBJ2-7; clone size: NA; CDR3 DNA: TGTGCCAGCAGCGTAGAGGGAGGAGGCTACGAGCAGTACTTC; CDR3 protein: CASSVEGGGYEQYF
D gene: NA; V gene: TRBV19; J gene: TRBJ1-5; clone size: NA; CDR3 DNA: TGTGCCAGTAAAGAGTCTAGCAATCAGCCCCAGCATTTT; CDR3 protein: CASKESSNQPQHF
D gene: NA; V gene: TRBV28; J gene: TRBJ1-2; clone size: NA; CDR3 DNA: TGTGCCAGCAGTTTATCGGTCAGGATTCCCCCTAACTATGGCTACACCTTC; CDR3 protein: CASSLSVRIPPNYGYTF